Listed below are T cell receptor beta chains from one sample, sequenced in a study of cytomegalovirus exposure and HLA in healthy donors. Some clones are missing from TCRdb's copy, which holds only in-frame ones; the method was immunoSEQ multiplex PCR. The table shows around 80,000 clones, with around 68% occurring only once. The sample consisted of PBMCs. The receptors here all came from a man aged 35 to 55 in good health and CMV-seropositive. Both conserved end residues are part of each CDR3.

j_call v_call cdr3_aa
TRBJ2-2 TRBV9 CASSVWRGLNTGELFF
TRBJ1-2 TRBV4-1 CASSPGKGETNYGYTF
TRBJ1-2 TRBV5-3 CARSPPPQGWYGYTF
TRBJ2-7 TRBV7-9 CASSLQGANEQYF
TRBJ1-2 TRBV28 CASSPGGGPYGYTF
TRBJ2-5 TRBV19 CASSITGAHPQETQYF
TRBJ2-7 TRBV2 CASSKTGSTYEQYF
TRBJ2-5 TRBV10-2 CASSATGGETQYF
TRBJ2-3 TRBV15 CATSNRLQESTDTQYF
TRBJ1-2 TRBV10-3 CAISEGTGGLDYGYTF
TRBJ1-4 TRBV7-2 CASSTAGEKLFF
TRBJ2-7 TRBV9 CASSVGLSGEQYF
TRBJ2-1 TRBV18 CASSPLPGQPITYNEQFF
TRBJ2-7 TRBV25-1 CASSEFEDEQYF
TRBJ1-1 TRBV30 CAWGRTAMNTEAFF
TRBJ2-2 TRBV7-9 CASSGDKTNTGELFF
TRBJ2-2 TRBV5-1 CASSFPSNTGELFF
TRBJ2-7 TRBV6-1 CASSRQGHGQYF
TRBJ2-7 TRBV7-8 CASSLSGTSGSFEQYF
TRBJ2-1 TRBV7-2 CASTLDSGGHNEQFF
. TRBV6-5 CASRRSTGGSYEQYF
TRBJ1-1 TRBV9 CASSVDEFAEDTEAFF
TRBJ2-1 TRBV7-2 CASSSWGSGGNEQFF
TRBJ1-2 TRBV2 CASSLRRGGYGYTF
TRBJ2-2 TRBV5-1 CASSLAARVDTGELFF
TRBJ2-3 TRBV9 CASSVTISSTDTQYF
TRBJ1-5 TRBV30 CAWSVQSRQPQHF
TRBJ2-7 TRBV18 CASSPGNYEQYF
TRBJ2-2 TRBV7-2 CASRGPGTSGGANTGELFF
TRBJ2-1 TRBV7-7 CASSPLDRDNEQFF
TRBJ1-1 TRBV7-8 CASSRTEINTEAFF
TRBJ2-6 TRBV9 CASSLRTGISGANVLTF
TRBJ1-5 TRBV6-5 CASSYSMGGEPQHF
TRBJ2-5 TRBV2 CASTSPGAGGQETQYF
TRBJ2-1 TRBV6-1 CASGENAYNEQFF
TRBJ2-5 TRBV5-6 CASSLLAGVPEYF
TRBJ1-4 TRBV4-2 CASRMTGHEKLFF
TRBJ2-1 TRBV10-3 CAISKSGDEQFF
TRBJ2-2 TRBV29-1 CSVSPGTSDTGELFF
TRBJ2-5 TRBV27 CASSSGTGGAETQYF
TRBJ2-7 TRBV7-2 CASSLGAGSYEQYF
TRBJ2-6 TRBV21-1 CASSNLLTGNSGANVLTF
TRBJ2-7 TRBV27 CASSDRQGYYYEQYF
TRBJ2-7 TRBV7-9 CASSLALGSPYEQYF
TRBJ2-7 TRBV5-1 CASSRDTLYEQYF
TRBJ1-4 TRBV4-3 CASSQQTGPANEKLFF
TRBJ1-1 TRBV25-1 CASSEDRPRGVEAFF
TRBJ1-3 TRBV28 CASSWGTGIGNTIYF
TRBJ1-1 TRBV15 CATSISRGQGRTEAFF
TRBJ2-3 TRBV2 CASRGTGTDTQYF